A selection of T cell receptor beta chains follows, all from one sample in a study of T cell responses to AZD1222 COVID-19 vaccine. Generated by immunoSEQ multiplex PCR, the TCRdb table keeps only in-frame clones and is missing some. This sample has about 190,000 clones, with roughly nine tenths found just once. The starting material was peripheral blood, obtained 28 days after the second dose of the MenACWY control vaccine. The receptors come from an adult who received the MenACWY meningococcal vaccine as a control. CDR3s include the opening cysteine and the closing phenylalanine or tryptophan. The D gene is left open where the match is weak. Clone size is shown for a subset of rows, as once, few, many or a class of expanded clone.

CDR3 protein,CDR3 DNA,J gene,D gene,clone size,V gene
CASSLRGTEAFF,TGCGCCAGCAGCCTAAGGGGCACTGAAGCTTTCTTT,TRBJ1-1,-,-,TRBV5-1
CASSLGGQEEVEAFF,TGCGCCAGCAGCTTGGGGGGACAGGAGGAGGTGGAAGCTTTCTTT,TRBJ1-1,TRBD1,-,TRBV5-1
CASSKGTGELFF,TGTGCCAGCAGTAAGGGCACCGGGGAGCTGTTTTTT,TRBJ2-2,-,-,TRBV27
CASSSSWGSGANVLTF,TGTGCCAGCAGCTCCTCCTGGGGCTCTGGGGCCAACGTCCTGACTTTC,TRBJ2-6,-,-,TRBV11-2
CASSQARTTFVDTQYF,TGTGCCAGCAGCCAGGCTAGGACTACGTTCGTAGATACGCAGTATTTT,TRBJ2-3,-,-,TRBV3-1/TRBV3-2
CASSFSGPLTDTQYF,TGTGCCAGCAGCTTCTCCGGGCCCCTTACAGATACGCAGTATTTT,TRBJ2-3,-,-,TRBV11-2
CASSLGAEGAVHGELFF,TGTGCCAGCAGCTTAGGGGCCGAGGGGGCGGTTCACGGGGAGCTGTTTTTT,TRBJ2-2,TRBD1,-,TRBV7-6
CASSPRGRADRVTEAFF,TGTGCCAGCAGCCCCCGGGGCAGGGCGGATAGAGTCACTGAAGCTTTCTTT,TRBJ1-1,-,-,TRBV9
CASSYLPHEQFF,TGTGCCAGCAGCTATCTTCCCCATGAGCAGTTCTTC,TRBJ2-1,-,few,TRBV7-3
CASSLVSGANVLTF,TGTGCCAGCAGCTTAGTTTCCGGGGCCAACGTCCTGACTTTC,TRBJ2-6,-,-,TRBV11-3
CASSIGAGNTEAFF,TGTGCCAGTAGTATAGGTGCAGGGAACACTGAAGCTTTCTTT,TRBJ1-1,-,-,TRBV19
CASSIGLSYEQYF,TGCGCCAGCAGCATAGGACTGAGCTACGAGCAGTACTTC,TRBJ2-7,-,-,TRBV5-1
CASSSPGEQRNEKLFF,TGTGCCAGCAGTTCCCCTGGAGAGCAAAGGAATGAAAAACTGTTTTTT,TRBJ1-4,-,-,TRBV28
CASSRGTDNEQFF,TGCGCCAGCAGCAGAGGGACTGACAATGAGCAGTTCTTC,TRBJ2-1,-,-,TRBV5-1
CASSRTGIDGYGYTF,TGTGCCAGCAGTAGAACAGGGATAGATGGCTATGGCTACACCTTC,TRBJ1-2,-,-,TRBV28
CASSLGGTSPLHF,TGCGCCAGCAGCTTGGGAGGGACCTCACCCCTCCACTTT,TRBJ1-6,-,-,TRBV5-1
CASSIVGGDQPQHF,TGTGCCAGTAGTATAGTTGGGGGGGATCAGCCCCAGCATTTT,TRBJ1-5,-,-,TRBV19
CASSLSGNRAGSPLHF,TGTGCCAGCAGCTTATCCGGTAACAGGGCCGGTTCACCCCTCCACTTT,TRBJ1-6,-,-,TRBV7-3
CASSPLSFSETQYF,TGTGCCAGCTCACCACTCTCGTTTAGTGAGACCCAGTACTTC,TRBJ2-5,-,-,TRBV18
CASSADGLAGHTQYF,TGCGCCAGCAGCGCGGACGGACTAGCGGGACATACGCAGTATTTT,TRBJ2-3,TRBD2,few,TRBV5-1
CASSLVGLGPGALLHNEQFF,TGCGCCAGCAGCTTGGTTGGACTAGGTCCAGGGGCCCTATTACACAATGAGCAGTTCTTC,TRBJ2-1,-,-,TRBV5-1
CASRFEWGLIGDNEQFF,TGTGCCAGCCGCTTTGAGTGGGGACTAATCGGGGACAATGAGCAGTTCTTC,TRBJ2-1,TRBD2,-,TRBV18
CASRQGAATNTEAFF,TGCGCCAGCAGGCAGGGGGCGGCGACGAACACTGAAGCTTTCTTT,TRBJ1-1,TRBD1,-,TRBV5-1
CASSAGLLPYEQYF,TGTGCCAGCAGCGCGGGCCTTCTACCGTACGAGCAGTACTTC,TRBJ2-7,-,-,TRBV9
CASAREGANYGYTF,TGTGCCAGCGCACGTGAGGGGGCGAACTATGGCTACACCTTC,TRBJ1-2,TRBD1,-,TRBV9
CSVEDTLGQGSYNEQFF,TGCAGCGTTGAAGATACCCTAGGACAGGGGTCCTACAATGAGCAGTTCTTC,TRBJ2-1,TRBD1,-,TRBV29-1
CASSQGLAGENEQFF,TGCGCCAGCAGCCAGGGACTAGCGGGTGAAAATGAGCAGTTCTTC,TRBJ2-1,TRBD2,-,TRBV4-1
CASSRQRLGNTIYF,TGTGCCAGCAGCCGTCAGCGGCTAGGAAACACCATATATTTT,TRBJ1-3,-,-,TRBV11-2
CASSIGGTQYNEQFF,TGTGCCAGTAGTATCGGTGGGACACAATACAATGAGCAGTTCTTC,TRBJ2-1,-,-,TRBV19
CAHGRGQGYEQYF,TGTGCCCACGGCAGGGGGCAAGGTTACGAGCAGTACTTC,TRBJ2-7,TRBD1,-,TRBV6-5
CASSGFRGQGNTEAFF,TGTGCCAGTAGTGGGTTCCGAGGACAGGGGAACACTGAAGCTTTCTTT,TRBJ1-1,TRBD1,-,TRBV19
CATSDPIRAGNEQFF,TGTGCCACCAGTGACCCAATCAGGGCGGGCAATGAGCAGTTCTTC,TRBJ2-1,-,-,TRBV24-1
CASRTYREGTEAFF,TGTGCCAGCAGGACGTACAGGGAAGGCACTGAAGCTTTCTTT,TRBJ1-1,-,few,TRBV2
CASSPQNTLHF,TGTGCCAGCAGCCCACAGAACACCCTCCACTTT,TRBJ1-6,-,-,TRBV28
CATSRGTRADTQYF,TGTGCCACCAGCAGAGGTACCCGGGCGGATACGCAGTATTTT,TRBJ2-3,-,-,TRBV15
CATSDPRTSPHEQYF,TGTGCCACCAGTGATCCGAGGACTAGCCCCCACGAGCAGTACTTC,TRBJ2-7,TRBD2,-,TRBV24-1
CASSSPGGLKTLNTEAFF,TGTGCCAGCAGCTCCCCCGGCGGGTTGAAGACTTTAAACACTGAAGCTTTCTTT,TRBJ1-1,-,-,TRBV7-3
CASSVGQVNEKLFF,TGTGCCAGCAGCGTAGGACAAGTCAATGAAAAACTGTTTTTT,TRBJ1-4,-,-,TRBV9
CASSHPGTAPYEQYF,TGTGCCAGCAGCCACCCCGGGACAGCGCCCTACGAGCAGTACTTC,TRBJ2-7,TRBD1,-,TRBV7-2
CASSPTGTQPRNEQFF,TGTGCCAGCAGCCCGACCGGGACTCAACCCCGCAATGAGCAGTTCTTC,TRBJ2-1,-,-,TRBV9
CASKAGGYEKLFF,TGTGCCAGTAAGGCAGGGGGGTATGAAAAACTGTTTTTT,TRBJ1-4,TRBD1,-,TRBV19
CASSTRPGQGAADTQYF,TGTGCCAGTAGTACCCGCCCGGGACAGGGGGCAGCAGATACGCAGTATTTT,TRBJ2-3,TRBD1,-,TRBV19
CASSLALTLSGANVLTF,TGCGCCAGCAGCTTGGCCTTGACACTCTCTGGGGCCAACGTCCTGACTTTC,TRBJ2-6,-,few,TRBV5-1
CSVASSRSSYNEQFF,TGCAGCGTTGCCTCTTCTAGGAGCTCCTACAATGAGCAGTTCTTC,TRBJ2-1,-,-,TRBV29-1
CASRPTGGETEAFF,TGTGCCAGCAGGCCGACAGGGGGCGAGACTGAAGCTTTCTTT,TRBJ1-1,TRBD1,once,TRBV6-5
CATDRSWVYEAFF,TGTGCCACCGACAGGAGTTGGGTTTATGAAGCTTTCTTT,TRBJ1-1,-,-,TRBV30
CAWSVGSVDAFF,TGTGCCTGGAGTGTAGGTAGCGTGGATGCTTTCTTT,TRBJ1-1,-,-,TRBV30
CASSLGPNQPQHF,TGTGCCAGCAGCTTAGGGCCCAATCAGCCCCAGCATTTT,TRBJ1-5,-,-,TRBV13
CASVAGTSGYNEQFF,TGTGCCAGCGTCGCAGGGACTAGCGGTTACAATGAGCAGTTCTTC,TRBJ2-1,TRBD2,-,TRBV27
CATSDLGGSLINEQFF,TGTGCCACCAGTGATTTGGGCGGGAGTCTAATCAATGAGCAGTTCTTC,TRBJ2-1,TRBD2,once,TRBV24-1
CASNPVSTDTQYF,TGTGCCAGCAATCCTGTTAGCACAGATACGCAGTATTTT,TRBJ2-3,-,-,TRBV12-3/TRBV12-4